This T cell receptor beta chain was captured by sequencing in a study of T cells in Graves' hyperthyroidism and ophthalmopathy. Patients showing uncontrolled infection, other autoimmune disease, pregnancy or lactation were ineligible. Out of 10 ml of fresh peripheral blood came the PBMCs. RNA transcripts yielded amplified TCR beta CDR3 regions. A first-round RT-PCR of the TCR CDR3 used the HTBI primer set. TCRdb passed the multiplex PCR reads through MiXCR, listing each CDR3 protein once. The table includes 350,000 or so distinct CDR3 sequences, around 18% detected once. V lost 0 bases and J 2 bases, leaving 13 bases between the germline ends. The CDR3 contains 16 residues. Germline CDR1 is MNHEY and CDR2 is SVGAGI. This clonotype was detected ten times or more.

The chain has TRBV6-5 and TRBJ1-1, with unresolved D. This TCR was recovered from a woman between 35 and 50 years old with Graves' ophthalmopathy. The source material was blood. The DNA for the CDR3 is TGTGCCAGCAGTTACTCGCTCTCACGGCGTAACACTGAAGCTTTCTTT. This codes for CASSYSLSRRNTEAFF.